Detailed here is one T cell receptor (beta chain). Antigen specificity is unknown. Terminally differentiated effector memory CD45RA+ cells were excluded by CCR7 positive selection of CD45RO-negative cells. The entry originates in a study of shared clonotypes between healthy human individuals. Whole-study findings and limits: It was the non-shared clonotypes that had lower generation probabilities than clonotypes shared by all four donors. Owing to a small donor count, the genetic and exposure-history diversity represented was limited. It was only blood that was sampled, and tissue repertoires likely differ.

Sequencing used immunoSEQ multiplex PCR; TCRdb keeps in-frame clones, though not all of them. The sample yields approximately 1.9 million clones, 93% seen once. The CDR3 runs to 13 residues. V lost 0 bases, J lost 3 bases, and 6 bases lay in between. Germline assignment: CDR1 SGHDN and CDR2 FVKESK. The receptor was isolated from a man aged 18 to 30 in good health. Some clones in this sample may be carry-over from other donors' samples. The chain is built from TRBV14 and TRBJ2-7; D gene ambiguous. The source material was naive CD8+ T cells from PBMCs. The CDR3 coding sequence is TGTGCCAGCAGCCAAGAAGGGTTCTACGAGCAGTACTTC. Its translation: CASSQEGFYEQYF.